This T cell receptor (beta chain) is from a study of T-cell reconstitution after alpha-beta-depleted transplantation in children. TCRbeta library preparation incorporated unique molecular identifiers. A single record per CDR3 protein comes from TCRdb applying MiXCR to the PCR reads. The data hold about 310,000 distinct CDR3 sequences, with approximately 20% observed a single time. CDR1 and CDR2 (germline): LNHNV, YYDKDF (reference sequence). The CDR3 is made up of 17 amino acids. Losses at the gene ends were 3 bases for V and 2 bases for J; bases not matched to a gene: 12. This clonotype appeared many times. The antigen is unknown. Study-wide findings and caveats: Several hundred expanded graft clones reportedly were the source of alpha-beta T cells about two months after transplant.

The source was PBMCs, mostly from graft donor cells, collected 180 days after TCRalphabeta/CD19-depleted stem cell transplant. The sequence was collected from a male patient between 10 and 17 years old who had a stem cell transplant for acute lymphoblastic leukemia, so the T cells may come from the graft donor. The genes are TRBV15 and TRBJ2-5; 7 bases are shared with TRBD1. This CDR3 reads CATSRYRQGRGQETQYF. The CDR3 coding sequence is TGTGCCACCAGCAGGTACCGACAGGGAAGGGGTCAAGAGACCCAGTACTTC. Drawing the rest from reference TRBV15 and TRBJ2-5, the complete variable domain is DAMVIQNPRYQVTQFGKPVTLSCSQTLNHNVMYWYQQKSSQAPKLLFHYYDKDFNNEADTPDNFQSRRPNTSFCFLDIRSPGLGDTAMYLCATSRYRQGRGQETQYFGPGTRLLVL.